A single T cell receptor beta chain is shown here with its context. Its antigen is currently unknown. Sequencing was performed with immunoSEQ multiplex PCR; in TCRdb, only in-frame clones are kept and a portion is missing. This sample yields approximately 60,000 clones, of which around 87% are seen a single time; over 15% belongs to the top ten. This record comes from a study of T cell responses to AZD1222 COVID-19 vaccine. This CDR3 region has 16 residues. The germline V gene encodes CDR1 SGHTA and CDR2 FQGNSA. V was pared by 0 bases and J by 9 bases, with 15 bases between. Broader study findings: Donors in the cohort were predominantly white British and more often female, and clonal diversity was possibly underestimated.

Specimen: peripheral blood, collected on day 0 of AZD1222 vaccination. This chain connects TRBV7-2 to TRBJ1-6; the D is unclear. The sequence came from an adult in good health. The CDR3 reads CASSLAPTSPLSPLHF. The CDR3 nucleotides read TGTGCCAGCAGCTTAGCGCCGACAAGTCCCCTTTCACCCCTCCACTTT.